These 21 T cell receptor beta chains originate from one sample sequenced in a study of OX40 agonist ivuxolimab in advanced cancers. Assay: immunoSEQ multiplex PCR; the TCRdb copy retains only in-frame clones and omits some. The sample shows about 88,000 clones, approximately 85% of them seen only once. Sequencing was performed on CD4+ or CD8+ T cells sorted from blood, taken in a trial of the OX40 agonist ivuxolimab. These receptor sequences come from an adult with an advanced solid tumor such as melanoma, head and neck, liver or kidney cancer.

The chain has TRBV19 and TRBJ2-3; D remains ambiguous. V lost 6 bases to trimming and J lost 6 bases, with 10 bases between them. From germline, CDR1 is LNHDA and CDR2 SQIVND (reference sequence). The CDR3 runs to 12 residues. CDR3 bases: TGTGCCAGTAGGTCGGAAGTTGATACGCAGTATTTT. Its translation is CASRSEVDTQYF. Full variable domain (remainder filled in from reference TRBV19 and TRBJ2-3): DGGITQSPKYLFRKEGQNVTLSCEQNLNHDAMYWYRQDPGQGLRLIYYSQIVNDFQKGDIAEGYSVSREKKESFPLTVTSAQKNPTAFYLCASRSEVDTQYFGPGTRLTVL.

Only one count was recorded for this clone. Relative to the germline gene, one junction end is altered; a read error may explain this. The chain employs TRBV7-7 and TRBJ2-5, with TRBD1 as a possible D gene (5 bases). From germline, CDR1 is SSHAT and CDR2 FNYEAQ (reference sequence). CDR3 length: 14 amino acids. The CDR3 DNA sequence: TGTGCTAGCAGCTTAAGGGGATCCCAAGAGACCCAGTACTTC. Translating gives CASSLRGSQETQYF.

The genes are TRBV18 and TRBJ2-2; TRBD2 matches 9 bases. Germline-derived CDR1 and CDR2 are KGHSH and LQKENI. The CDR3 is 17 residues long. Losses at the gene ends were 0 bases for V and 2 bases for J; bases not matched to a gene: 4. CDR3 region: CASSPPASGVNTGELFF. The CDR3 bases are TGTGCCAGCTCACCACCGGCTAGCGGGGTAAACACCGGGGAGCTGTTTTTT. The variable domain in full, completed from reference TRBV18 and TRBJ2-2, reads NAGVMQNPRHLVRRRGQEARLRCSPMKGHSHVYWYRQLPEEGLKFMVYLQKENIIDESGMPKERFSAEFPKEGPSILRIQQVVRGDSAAYFCASSPPASGVNTGELFFGEGSRLTVL.

The chain joins TRBV28 to TRBJ1-3, with D possibly being TRBD1 (6 bases). Looked up from germline, CDR1 is MDHEN and CDR2 is SYDVKM. The germline V and J ends were trimmed by 6 bases and 4 bases, with 16 bases remaining between them. The CDR3 consists of 15 residues. CDR3 residues: CASRVPGAGGNTIYF. CDR3 in DNA: TGTGCCAGCAGGGTACCAGGGGCGGGAGGAAACACCATATATTTT. Full variable domain (rest looked up from reference TRBV28 and TRBJ1-3): DVKVTQSSRYLVKRTGEKVFLECVQDMDHENMFWYRQDPGLGLRLIYFSYDVKMKEKGDIPEGYSVSREKKERFSLILESASTNQTSMYLCASRVPGAGGNTIYFGEGSWLTVV.

The chain recombines TRBV18 with TRBJ2-1; the D gene is possibly TRBD2 (6 bases). CDR3 length: 18 residues. V was pared by 3 bases and J by 4 bases, with 22 bases between. Germline V gene lookup returns CDR1 KGHSH and CDR2 LQKENI. CDR3 protein: CASSPPLRGTWGYNEQFF. CDR3 sequence (DNA): TGTGCCAGCTCACCCCCCCTACGGGGGACCTGGGGATACAATGAGCAGTTCTTC.

The chain is built from TRBV5-1 and TRBJ2-5; the D call may be TRBD1 or TRBD2 (5 bases each). This CDR3 region has 16 residues. Germline values: CDR1 SGHRS, CDR2 YFSETQ. Trimming stripped 2 bases from V and 4 bases from J, with 18 bases between. This CDR3 is CASSFRIGTGRETQYF. As DNA, the CDR3 is TGCGCCAGCAGCTTCAGGATTGGGACGGGGAGAGAGACCCAGTACTTC.

V gene TRBV27 combines with J gene TRBJ2-1; no definite D call. Trimming took 0 bases from V and 3 from J, leaving 15 bases between them. This CDR3 contains 17 residues. Germline V lookup: CDR1 MNHEY, CDR2 SMNVEV (reference sequence). Here the CDR3 reads CASSLSTRPWGYNEQFF. The DNA of the CDR3 is TGTGCCAGCAGTTTATCTACTCGACCCTGGGGCTACAATGAGCAGTTCTTC.

The chain has TRBV2 and TRBJ2-1; TRBD2 matches 12 bases. Trimming at V came to 4 bases and at J to 1 base, leaving 2 bases not matched to a gene. Per germline, CDR1 SNHLY and CDR2 FYNNEI. The CDR3 has 16 residues. CDR3 nucleotide sequence: TGTGCCAGCAGTGGGGGACTAGCGGGTTCCTACAATGAGCAGTTCTTC. Protein sequence: CASSGGLAGSYNEQFF.

The chain carries TRBV7-8 and TRBJ2-7, with a tentative D call TRBD2 (5 bases). CDR3 size: 13 residues. Per the germline V gene, CDR1 is SGHVS and CDR2 is FQNEAQ. The V gene lost 2 bases and the J gene lost 4 bases, with 9 bases spanning the gap. DNA for the CDR3: TGTGCCAGCAGCTTACTCCGGAGGTACGAGCAGTACGTC. Translating gives CASSLLRRYEQYV.

The rearrangement joins TRBV5-1 to TRBJ2-3; 11 bases line up with TRBD1. Germline V lookup: CDR1 SGHRS, CDR2 YFSETQ. The CDR3 is 15 amino acids. The V segment lost 0 bases and the J segment 5 bases; nucleotides outside the gene matches: 2. CDR3 DNA: TGCGCCAGCAGCTTGGGGACAGGGGGCGAAGATACGCAGTATTTT. Its protein is CASSLGTGGEDTQYF.

The chain combines TRBV18 with TRBJ2-1; 10 nucleotides align to TRBD2. V was pared by 6 bases and J by 8 bases, with 7 bases of the junction left unmatched. CDR1 and CDR2 from the germline V gene are KGHSH and LQKENI. This CDR3 has 14 amino acids. The chain's CDR3 is CASSRSGGHYEQFF. The CDR3 DNA reads as TGTGCCAGCTCGCGTAGCGGGGGGCACTATGAGCAGTTCTTC.

The chain couples TRBV5-1 to TRBJ2-2, with 11 bases matching TRBD2. With V trimmed by 4 bases and J by 6 bases, 8 bases remained unmatched. Germline loops: CDR1 SGHRS, CDR2 YFSETQ. CDR3 length: 16 residues. CDR3 DNA sequence: TGCGCCAGCAGCGCCAATAGCGGGGGGGCCGCCGGGGAGCTGTTTTTT. Its protein product is CASSANSGGAAGELFF.

This chain connects TRBV11-3 to TRBJ1-3; D not certain. The length of the CDR3 is 15 residues. Germline V gene sequence: CDR1 SGHNT, CDR2 YENEEA. Trimming removed 0 bases at V and 0 bases at J, with 6 bases between. The CDR3 DNA reads TGTGCCAGCAGCTTAGATGGGCCCTCTGGAAACACCATATATTTT. It translates to CASSLDGPSGNTIYF.

The chain employs TRBV18 and TRBJ2-7; possibly TRBD1 for D (6 bases). There are 11 residues in the CDR3. Germline V CDR1 and CDR2: KGHSH, LQKENI. V shed 2 bases and J shed 10 bases, with 9 bases lying between them. In DNA form, the CDR3 reads TGTGCCAGCTCACCAAGGACAGCTCAGTACTTC. Translating it yields CASSPRTAQYF.

This clone was counted only a few times. The chain links TRBV18 to TRBJ1-5; D is possibly TRBD1 (6 bases). CDR3 length: 15 residues. Germline V lookup: CDR1 KGHSH, CDR2 LQKENI. Deletions cut 3 bases from V and 7 bases from J, with 16 bases between. CDR3 sequence: CASSPPGRQGQPQHF. CDR3 in DNA: TGTGCCAGCTCACCCCCCGGCCGCCAGGGGCAGCCCCAGCATTTT. The entire variable domain, with the rest obtained from reference TRBV18 and TRBJ1-5, is as follows: NAGVMQNPRHLVRRRGQEARLRCSPMKGHSHVYWYRQLPEEGLKFMVYLQKENIIDESGMPKERFSAEFPKEGPSILRIQQVVRGDSAAYFCASSPPGRQGQPQHFGDGTRLSIL.

The V gene is TRBV11-1, the J gene TRBJ2-7; 10 bases fit TRBD2. Germline loops: CDR1 SGHAT, CDR2 FQDESV (reference sequence). The CDR3 spans 17 residues. J was trimmed by 6 bases and V by 1 base; bases with no gene match: 12. CDR3 sequence reads: CASSLGISGRRPGEQYF. For the CDR3, the DNA is TGTGCCAGCAGCTTAGGGATTAGCGGGAGGCGGCCCGGCGAGCAGTACTTC.

The rearrangement uses TRBV7-2 and TRBJ2-5; D gene ambiguous. CDR3 length: 15 residues. Per germline, CDR1 SGHTA and CDR2 FQGNSA. Between the trimmed V and J ends, which lost 7 bases and 3 bases, there was a span of 18 bases. CDR3 sequence (DNA): TGTGCCAGCACCCCGCCGCAAGGAGCGAAAGAGACCCAGTACTTC. This codes for CASTPPQGAKETQYF. The full variable domain, rest sourced from reference TRBV7-2 and TRBJ2-5, is GAGVSQSPSNKVTEKGKDVELRCDPISGHTALYWYRQSLGQGLEFLIYFQGNSAPDKSGLPSDRFSAERTGGSVSTLTIQRTQQEDSAVYLCASTPPQGAKETQYFGPGTRLLVL.

The chain links TRBV6-4 to TRBJ2-1; D is uncertain. Germline CDR1 and CDR2: MRHNA and SNTAGT. This CDR3 spans 15 amino acids. Trimming pared 6 bases from V and 2 bases from J, leaving 14 bases between. The CDR3 loop reads CASRVSPGTYNEQFF. CDR3 nucleotides: TGTGCCAGCAGAGTAAGCCCTGGTACCTACAATGAGCAGTTCTTC.

This chain connects TRBV7-9 to TRBJ1-2; D is unclear. The CDR3 has 14 amino acids. From germline, CDR1 is SEHNR and CDR2 FQNEAQ (reference sequence). The germline V and J ends were trimmed by 0 bases and 8 bases, with 13 bases remaining between them. The CDR3 coding sequence is TGTGCCAGCAGCTTAGCGCAAGGAATGGGGGGCTACACCTTC. It translates to CASSLAQGMGGYTF.

The chain joins TRBV7-9 to TRBJ1-2; possibly TRBD1 for D (5 bases). Trimming left V 10 bases short and J 1 base short, with 10 bases between. The CDR3 length is 12 residues. Germline assignment: CDR1 SEHNR and CDR2 FQNEAQ (reference sequence). Here the CDR3 reads CAISTDNYGYTF. The CDR3 region has the DNA TGTGCCATCTCGACAGATAACTATGGCTACACCTTC.

V and J are TRBV7-9 and TRBJ1-1, with a weak D call TRBD1 (5 bases). Germline V CDR1 and CDR2: SEHNR, FQNEAQ (reference sequence). The CDR3 has 12 residues. With 4 bases removed from V and 6 bases from J, the gap between germline ends came to 9 bases. The CDR3 DNA is TGTGCCAGCAGCTGGGGGGAGGCTGAAGCTTTCTTT. Protein: CASSWGEAEAFF.